These 15 T cell receptor beta chains came from one sample sequenced in a study of blood T cell repertoires in COVID-19. Measured with immunoSEQ multiplex PCR; TCRdb has only the in-frame clones, and not every one. The data show roughly 500,000 clones, more than 75% seen once. Sample: PBMCs or T cells enriched from blood (not recorded which). The receptor source for this set is a woman aged 40 to 50 who had recovered from COVID-19.

This chain uses TRBV7-9 with TRBJ2-2, with D tentatively TRBD1 (6 bases). Trimming left V 4 bases short and J 7 bases short, with 19 bases between. The germline gives CDR1 SEHNR, CDR2 FQNEAQ (reference sequence). The CDR3 consists of 16 residues. CDR3 DNA sequence: TGTGCCAGCAGCTCCAAGACAGGCGGTGTGGGCGGGGAGCTGTTTTTT. Translated, it gives CASSSKTGGVGGELFF.

The chain is built from TRBV14 and TRBJ1-1, with no clear D. V was cut by 2 bases and J by 0 bases, with 4 bases left in between. The CDR3 has 13 residues. Germline-derived CDR1 and CDR2 are SGHDN and FVKESK. CDR3 amino acids: CASSQQVNTEAFF. CDR3 in DNA: TGTGCCAGCAGCCAACAGGTGAACACTGAAGCTTTCTTT.

This clone occurred a few times. This sample also contains other DNA sequences that code for the same CDR3. The chain has TRBV3-1 (or the pseudogene TRBV3-2) and TRBJ1-5; 7 bases match TRBD1. This CDR3 is built from 14 residues. The germline CDR1 and CDR2 sequences are LGHDT and YNNKEL (reference sequence). V shed 3 bases and J 6 bases; nucleotides not matched to a gene: 5. The CDR3, as DNA: TGTGCCAGCAGCCAGGGGCAGGGGGGTCAGCCCCAGCATTTT. It encodes CASSQGQGGQPQHF.

The chain recombines TRBV19 with TRBJ1-5; 8 bases are a match to TRBD1. Trimming cost V 5 bases and J 6 bases; bases outside gene matches: 12. CDR3 length equals 16 residues. Looked up from germline, CDR1 is LNHDA and CDR2 is SQIVND (reference sequence). CDR3 protein: CASSGEDRVVCQPQHF. The CDR3 bases are TGTGCCAGTAGTGGGGAGGACAGGGTGGTTTGTCAGCCCCAGCATTTT.

The chain carries TRBV11-1 and TRBJ2-7, with 8 nucleotides matching TRBD1. The J segment lost 3 bases and the V segment lost 5 bases, leaving 6 bases of the junction unmatched. Per the germline V gene, CDR1 is SGHAT and CDR2 is FQDESV (reference sequence). The CDR3 spans 14 residues. Here the CDR3 reads CASSPRTGNYEQYF. Written as DNA, the CDR3 is TGTGCCAGCAGCCCCCGGACAGGGAACTACGAGCAGTACTTC.

The rearrangement links TRBV5-4 to TRBJ2-3; D possibly corresponds to TRBD2 (5 bases). The germline V gene encodes CDR1 SGHNT and CDR2 YYREEE (reference sequence). The CDR3 has 16 amino acids. Trimming left V 2 bases short and J 1 base short, with 14 bases between. CDR3 sequence reads: CASSLPEGVGTDTQYF. CDR3 bases: TGTGCCAGCAGCTTACCAGAGGGAGTCGGCACAGATACGCAGTATTTT.

The genes are TRBV11-2 and TRBJ2-5; weak D call: TRBD2 (5 bases). Between the trimmed V and J ends, which lost 2 bases and 3 bases, there was a span of 10 bases. The CDR3 sequence is 14 residues long. Germline lookup yields CDR1 SGHAT and CDR2 FQNNGV. CDR3 nucleotides: TGTGCCAGCAGCTTAAATCGGGAAAAAGAGACCCAGTACTTC. Translating it yields CASSLNREKETQYF. Together with reference TRBV11-2 and TRBJ2-5, the CDR3 gives the full variable domain: EAGVAQSPRYKIIEKRQSVAFWCNPISGHATLYWYQQILGQGPKLLIQFQNNGVVDDSQLPKDRFSAERLKGVDSTLKIQPAKLEDSAVYLCASSLNREKETQYFGPGTRLLVL.

This clone has a single count. The chain recombines TRBV19 with TRBJ2-5; a possible D gene is TRBD2 (5 bases). Germline V lookup: CDR1 LNHDA, CDR2 SQIVND (reference sequence). The CDR3 runs to 13 residues. The V and J ends lost 6 bases and 7 bases respectively, with 15 bases between them. The CDR3 DNA reads as TGTGCCAGTAGCGGCCTACAAGAGGGGACCCAGTACTTC. Translation gives CASSGLQEGTQYF.

The V call is TRBV7-8, the J call TRBJ2-1; D ambiguous. V was shortened by 5 bases and J by 9 bases, with 14 bases between the two germline ends. The CDR3 has 13 amino acids. Germline-derived CDR1 and CDR2 are SGHVS and FQNEAQ. This chain's CDR3 is CASSRPVSVEQFF. Written as DNA, the CDR3 is TGTGCCAGCAGCCGTCCTGTGTCTGTTGAGCAGTTCTTC.

Notes on this clone: Other nucleotide sequences from this sample produce the same CDR3. The V gene is TRBV5-1, the J gene TRBJ2-5, with a tentative D call TRBD1 (5 bases). This CDR3 spans 13 amino acids. Between the trimmed V and J ends, which lost 4 bases and 2 bases, there was a span of 9 bases. The germline CDR1 and CDR2 sequences are SGHRS and YFSETQ. CDR3 bases: TGCGCCAGCAGCGGGCAGGGACAAGAGACCCAGTACTTC. It encodes CASSGQGQETQYF.

The chain combines TRBV10-3 with TRBJ1-1; 8 nucleotides match TRBD1. Germline CDR1 is ENHRY and CDR2 is SYGVKD. V shed 5 bases and J 4 bases; nucleotides not matched to a gene: 3. CDR3 length: 13 residues. The CDR3 reads CAISRQGSTEAFF. CDR3 DNA: TGTGCCATCAGTAGACAGGGGAGCACTGAAGCTTTCTTT.

Worth noting for this clone: The junction does not match germline at one end; this may be a read error. The V and J genes are TRBV7-7 and TRBJ2-5; 7 bases match TRBD1. The germline V gene has CDR1 SSHAT and CDR2 FNYEAQ (reference sequence). The CDR3 has 16 residues. CDR3 nucleotides: TGTGCTAGCAGCGCAACGGGGACAGCCATCCAAGAGACCCAGTACTTC. It yields the protein CASSATGTAIQETQYF.

The V gene is TRBV2, the J gene TRBJ2-3; D uncertain. Germline CDR1 and CDR2: SNHLY and FYNNEI. The CDR3 consists of 11 residues. V lost 9 bases to trimming and J lost 1 base, with 5 bases between them. DNA for the CDR3: TGTGCCAGTCAGGGCACAGATACGCAGTATTTT. Residues: CASQGTDTQYF.

This chain connects TRBV19 to TRBJ1-6, with a possible D match to TRBD1 (6 bases). With 8 bases removed from V and 8 bases from J, the gap between germline ends came to 19 bases. The CDR3 loop spans 15 amino acids. Per the germline V gene, CDR1 is LNHDA and CDR2 is SQIVND (reference sequence). CDR3 in amino acids: CASQTAQGWDSPLHF. CDR3 DNA: TGTGCCAGTCAAACCGCACAGGGCTGGGATTCACCCCTCCACTTT.

The table lists this clone with a few counts. V and J are TRBV10-3 and TRBJ2-7; 8 bases align to TRBD2. J lost 1 base, V lost 2 bases, and 7 bases had no gene match. The CDR3 loop spans 16 amino acids. CDR1 and CDR2 (germline): ENHRY, SYGVKD. The chain's CDR3 is CAISEPGGLRSYEQYF. CDR3 DNA sequence: TGTGCCATCAGTGAGCCGGGAGGGTTAAGGTCCTACGAGCAGTACTTC.